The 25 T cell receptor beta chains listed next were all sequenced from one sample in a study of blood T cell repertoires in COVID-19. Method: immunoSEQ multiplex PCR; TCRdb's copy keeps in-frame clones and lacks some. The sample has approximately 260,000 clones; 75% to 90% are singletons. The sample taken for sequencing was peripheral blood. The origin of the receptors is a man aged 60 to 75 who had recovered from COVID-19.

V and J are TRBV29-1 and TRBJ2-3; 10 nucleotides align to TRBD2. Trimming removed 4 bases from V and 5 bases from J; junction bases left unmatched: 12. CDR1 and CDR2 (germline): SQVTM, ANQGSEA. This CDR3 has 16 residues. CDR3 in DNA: TGCAGCGTTGGGGGGGCTAGCGGGAGTCTCGGAGATACGCAGTATTTT. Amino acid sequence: CSVGGASGSLGDTQYF.

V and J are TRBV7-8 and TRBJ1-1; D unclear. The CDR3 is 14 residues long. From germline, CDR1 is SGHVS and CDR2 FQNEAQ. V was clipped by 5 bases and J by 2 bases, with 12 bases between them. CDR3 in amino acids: CASSLERSNTEAFF. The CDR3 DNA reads TGTGCCAGCAGCCTTGAGCGGTCTAACACTGAAGCTTTCTTT.

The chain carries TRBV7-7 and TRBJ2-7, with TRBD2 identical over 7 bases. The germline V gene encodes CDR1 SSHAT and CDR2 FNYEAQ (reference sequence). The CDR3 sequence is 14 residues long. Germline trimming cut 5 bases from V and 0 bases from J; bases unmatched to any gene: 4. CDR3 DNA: TGTGCCAGCAGCCGGGACTATTTCTCCTACGAGCAGTACTTC. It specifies CASSRDYFSYEQYF.

The CDR3 is CASSLGRNSNQPQHF. For the CDR3, the DNA is TGTGCCAGCAGTTTAGGCCGCAATAGCAATCAGCCCCAGCATTTT. The chain links TRBV27 to TRBJ1-5, with D hard to call. V lost 2 bases and J lost 0, with 8 bases in between. CDR1 is MNHEY, CDR2 SMNVEV, per germline (reference sequence). This CDR3 region has 15 residues.

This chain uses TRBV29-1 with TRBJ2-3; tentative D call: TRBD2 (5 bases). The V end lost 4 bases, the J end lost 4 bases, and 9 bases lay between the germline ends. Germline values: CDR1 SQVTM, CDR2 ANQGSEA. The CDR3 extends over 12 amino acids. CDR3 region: CSVARAPDTQYF. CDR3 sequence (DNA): TGCAGCGTTGCGAGGGCCCCAGATACGCAGTATTTT.

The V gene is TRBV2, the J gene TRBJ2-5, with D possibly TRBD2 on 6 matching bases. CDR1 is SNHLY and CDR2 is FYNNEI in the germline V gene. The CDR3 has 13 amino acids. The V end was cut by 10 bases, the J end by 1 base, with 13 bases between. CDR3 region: CAMGRTIQETQYF. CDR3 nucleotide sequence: TGTGCCATGGGAAGGACTATCCAAGAGACCCAGTACTTC.

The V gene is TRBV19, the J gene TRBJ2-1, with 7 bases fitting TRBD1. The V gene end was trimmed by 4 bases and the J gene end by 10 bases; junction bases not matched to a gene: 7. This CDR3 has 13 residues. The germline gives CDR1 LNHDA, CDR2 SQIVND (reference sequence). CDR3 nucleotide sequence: TGTGCCAGTAGTACCCACAGGGGAATGGAGCAGTTCTTC. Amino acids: CASSTHRGMEQFF.

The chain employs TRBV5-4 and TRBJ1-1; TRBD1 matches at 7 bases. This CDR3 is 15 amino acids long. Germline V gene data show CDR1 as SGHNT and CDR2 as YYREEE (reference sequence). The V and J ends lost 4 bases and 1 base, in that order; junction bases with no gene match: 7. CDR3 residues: CASSPQTGQNTEAFF. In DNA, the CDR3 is TGTGCCAGCAGCCCACAGACAGGGCAGAACACTGAAGCTTTCTTT.

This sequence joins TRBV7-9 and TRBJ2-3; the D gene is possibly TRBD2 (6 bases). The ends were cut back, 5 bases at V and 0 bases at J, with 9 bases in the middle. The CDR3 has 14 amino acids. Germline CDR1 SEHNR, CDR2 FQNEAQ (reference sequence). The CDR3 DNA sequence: TGTGCCAGCAGCCCCGGGAGAAGCACAGATACGCAGTATTTT. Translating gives CASSPGRSTDTQYF.

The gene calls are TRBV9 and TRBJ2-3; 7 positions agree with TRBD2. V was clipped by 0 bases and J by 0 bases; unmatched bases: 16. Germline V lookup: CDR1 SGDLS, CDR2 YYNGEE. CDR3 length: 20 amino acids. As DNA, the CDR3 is TGTGCCAGCAGCGTAGCTGGGGGGGGATTTAGGACCTCTAGCACAGATACGCAGTATTTT. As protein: CASSVAGGGFRTSSTDTQYF.

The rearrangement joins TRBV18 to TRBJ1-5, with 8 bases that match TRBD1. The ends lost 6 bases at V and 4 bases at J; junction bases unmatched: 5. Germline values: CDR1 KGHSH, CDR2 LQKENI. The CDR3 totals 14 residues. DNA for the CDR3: TGTGCCAGCTCCCAACAGGGGGGTAATCAGCCCCAGCATTTT. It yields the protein CASSQQGGNQPQHF.

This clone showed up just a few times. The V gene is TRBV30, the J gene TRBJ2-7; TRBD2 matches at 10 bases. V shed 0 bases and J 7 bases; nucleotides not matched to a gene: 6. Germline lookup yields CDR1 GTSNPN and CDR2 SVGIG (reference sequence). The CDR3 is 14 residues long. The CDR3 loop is CAWSVLAGAGEQYF. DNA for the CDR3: TGTGCCTGGAGTGTTCTAGCGGGAGCCGGGGAGCAGTACTTC.

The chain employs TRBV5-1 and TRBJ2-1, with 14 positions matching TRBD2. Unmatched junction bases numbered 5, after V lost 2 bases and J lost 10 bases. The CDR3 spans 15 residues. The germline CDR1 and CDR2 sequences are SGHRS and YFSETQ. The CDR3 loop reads CASSFAGTSGREQFF. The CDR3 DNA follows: TGCGCCAGCAGCTTCGCCGGGACTAGCGGGAGAGAGCAGTTCTTC. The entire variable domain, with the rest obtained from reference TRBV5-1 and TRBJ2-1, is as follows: KAGVTQTPRYLIKTRGQQVTLSCSPISGHRSVSWYQQTPGQGLQFLFEYFSETQRNKGNFPGRFSGRQFSNSRSEMNVSTLELGDSALYLCASSFAGTSGREQFFGPGTRLTVL.

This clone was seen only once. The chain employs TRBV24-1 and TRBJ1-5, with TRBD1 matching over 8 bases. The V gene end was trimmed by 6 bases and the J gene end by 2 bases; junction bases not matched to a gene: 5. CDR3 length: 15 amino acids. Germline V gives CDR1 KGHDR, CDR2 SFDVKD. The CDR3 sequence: CATSPKTGGNQPQHF. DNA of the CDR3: TGTGCCACCAGTCCAAAGACAGGGGGCAATCAGCCCCAGCATTTT.

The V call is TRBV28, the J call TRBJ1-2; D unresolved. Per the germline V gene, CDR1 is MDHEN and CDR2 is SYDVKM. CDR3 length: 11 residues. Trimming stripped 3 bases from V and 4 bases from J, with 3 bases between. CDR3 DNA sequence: TGTGCCAGCAGTTTTCGCTATGGCTACACCTTC. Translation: CASSFRYGYTF.

DNA of the CDR3: TGTGCCAGTAGTGCCTATTTGAGGAGCTCCTACGAGCAGTACTTC. This encodes CASSAYLRSSYEQYF. This chain uses TRBV19 with TRBJ2-7, with no clear D. CDR1 is LNHDA, CDR2 SQIVND, per germline (reference sequence). The CDR3 is 15 residues long. V lost 5 bases, J lost 0 bases, and 14 bases lay in between.

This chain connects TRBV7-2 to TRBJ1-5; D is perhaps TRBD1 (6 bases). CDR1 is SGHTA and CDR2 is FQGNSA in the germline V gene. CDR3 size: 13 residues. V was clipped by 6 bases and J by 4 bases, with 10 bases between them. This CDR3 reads CASRPTGNQPQHF. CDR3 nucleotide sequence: TGTGCCAGCAGGCCTACAGGGAATCAGCCCCAGCATTTT.

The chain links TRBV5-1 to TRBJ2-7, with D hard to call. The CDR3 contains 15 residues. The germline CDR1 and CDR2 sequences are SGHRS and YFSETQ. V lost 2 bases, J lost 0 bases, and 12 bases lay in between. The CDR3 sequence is CASSLGGASSYEQYF. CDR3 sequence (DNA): TGCGCCAGCAGCTTAGGCGGAGCTAGCTCCTACGAGCAGTACTTC.

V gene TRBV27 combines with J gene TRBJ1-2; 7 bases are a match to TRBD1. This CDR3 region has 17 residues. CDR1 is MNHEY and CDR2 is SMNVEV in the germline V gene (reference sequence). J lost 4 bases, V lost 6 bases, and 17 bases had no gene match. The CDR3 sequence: CASRSYIRQGLAYGYTF. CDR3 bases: TGTGCCAGCAGATCATACATTCGACAGGGACTAGCCTATGGCTACACCTTC.

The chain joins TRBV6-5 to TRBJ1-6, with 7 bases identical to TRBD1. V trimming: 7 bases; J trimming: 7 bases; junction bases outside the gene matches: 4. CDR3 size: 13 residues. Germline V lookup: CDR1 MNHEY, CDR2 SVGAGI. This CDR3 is CASKQGINSPLHF. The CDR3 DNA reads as TGTGCCAGCAAACAGGGGATCAATTCACCCCTCCACTTT.

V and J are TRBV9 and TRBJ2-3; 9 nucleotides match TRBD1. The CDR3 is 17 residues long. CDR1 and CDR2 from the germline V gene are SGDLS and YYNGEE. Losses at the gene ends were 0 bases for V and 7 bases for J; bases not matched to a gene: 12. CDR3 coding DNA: TGTGCCAGCAGCGTAGATGGAGGACAGGGGATCCTCAATACGCAGTATTTT. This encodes CASSVDGGQGILNTQYF.

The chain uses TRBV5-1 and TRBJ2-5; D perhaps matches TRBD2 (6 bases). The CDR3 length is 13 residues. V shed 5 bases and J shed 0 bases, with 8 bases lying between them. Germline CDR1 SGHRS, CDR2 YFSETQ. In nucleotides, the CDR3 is TGCGCCAGCAGGGGGGGAAACCAAGAGACCCAGTACTTC. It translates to CASRGGNQETQYF.

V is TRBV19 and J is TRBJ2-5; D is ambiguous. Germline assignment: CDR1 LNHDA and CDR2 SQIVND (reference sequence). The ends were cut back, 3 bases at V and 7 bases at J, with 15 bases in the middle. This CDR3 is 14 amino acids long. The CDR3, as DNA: TGTGCCAGTAGTATGTCTGCCTCCCCGGGGACCCAGTACTTC. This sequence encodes CASSMSASPGTQYF.

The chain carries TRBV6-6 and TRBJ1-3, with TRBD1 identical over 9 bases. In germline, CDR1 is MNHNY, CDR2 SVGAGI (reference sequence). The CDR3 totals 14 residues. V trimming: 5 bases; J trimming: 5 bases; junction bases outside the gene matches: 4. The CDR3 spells CASSADRGRNTIYF. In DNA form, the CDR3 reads TGTGCCAGCAGTGCGGACAGGGGAAGAAACACCATATATTTT.

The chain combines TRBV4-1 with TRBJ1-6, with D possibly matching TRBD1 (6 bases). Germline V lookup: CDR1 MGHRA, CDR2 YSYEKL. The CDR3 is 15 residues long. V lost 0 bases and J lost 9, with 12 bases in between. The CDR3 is CASSQDFGGRSPLHF. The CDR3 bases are TGCGCCAGCAGCCAAGATTTTGGGGGCCGTTCACCCCTCCACTTT.